Listed here are 12 T cell receptor beta chains from one sample, sequenced in a study of breast tumors, draining lymph nodes, adjacent tissues. One entry per CDR3 protein, called by TCRdb with MiXCR from the multiplex PCR reads. Found here are over 200,000 distinct CDR3 sequences, roughly a third of them singletons; the top ten hold 3% to 4%. Samples came from axillary lymph nodes draining the breast cancer. Source material: axillary lymph node tissue. The receptors originated from a female donor with breast cancer. Some clones in this sample may be carry-over from other donors' samples.

About this clonotype itself: The DNA is left out, because the CDR3 cannot be placed on it with certainty; the CDR3 is given as TCRdb lists it. This rearrangement joins TRBV10-3 to TRBJ2-1; TRBD1, the table's D call, lacks a check against the DNA. The CDR3 sequence runs 23 residues, both termini included. Germline-derived CDR1 and CDR2 are ENHRY and SYGVKD. The CDR3 protein is CAISDSGFYLCAWSPDHKYEQFF.

The chain uses TRBV18 and TRBJ1-2; possibly TRBD1 for D (5 bases). Trimming pared 6 bases from V and 3 bases from J, leaving 20 bases between. The CDR3 length is 16 residues. Per the germline V gene, CDR1 is KGHSH and CDR2 is LQKENI. DNA of the CDR3: TGTGCCAGCTCTCCCAATTCCCGGTTAGGGGACTATGGCTACACCTTC. This gives the protein CASSPNSRLGDYGYTF.

There are many counts of this clonotype. This chain joins TRBV19 and TRBJ1-2, with D perhaps matching TRBD1 (6 bases). V was shortened by 5 bases and J by 1 base, with 14 bases between the two germline ends. The CDR3 sequence is 15 residues long. Germline V gene data show CDR1 as LNHDA and CDR2 as SQIVND (reference sequence). CDR3 loop: CASSLTGTINYGYTF. The CDR3 DNA reads as TGTGCCAGTAGTTTAACAGGGACTATTAACTATGGCTACACCTTC. The full variable domain, in which reference TRBV19 and TRBJ1-2 provide the parts outside the CDR3, is DGGITQSPKYLFRKEGQNVTLSCEQNLNHDAMYWYRQDPGQGLRLIYYSQIVNDFQKGDIAEGYSVSREKKESFPLTVTSAQKNPTAFYLCASSLTGTINYGYTFGSGTRLTVV.

Worth noting for this clonotype: At one boundary the junction diverges from the germline segment, which might be a read error. The chain joins TRBV15 to TRBJ2-7; 9 bases are shared with TRBD1. The CDR3 is 15 amino acids. CDR1 and CDR2 (germline): LNHNV, YYDKDF (reference sequence). CDR3 DNA sequence: TGTGCCACCAGCAGTGAGGGACAGGGTCCCTACGAGCAGTGCTTC. Encoded protein: CATSSEGQGPYEQCF.

This clonotype was picked up many times. The CDR3 sequence: CAWSQGATDTQYF. For the CDR3, the DNA is TGTGCCTGGTCCCAGGGGGCTACAGATACGCAGTATTTT. The chain couples TRBV30 to TRBJ2-3; 8 bases match TRBD1. The CDR3 runs to 13 residues. Germline values: CDR1 GTSNPN, CDR2 SVGIG (reference sequence). V shed 5 bases and J 3 bases; nucleotides not matched to a gene: 4.

CDR3 amino acids: CATSDKRRSADTQYF. As DNA, the CDR3 is TGTGCCACCAGTGATAAGAGGCGCAGCGCGGATACGCAGTATTTT. V is TRBV24-1 and J is TRBJ2-3; D ambiguous. Germline CDR1 reads KGHDR; CDR2 reads SFDVKD. V was cut by 3 bases and J by 6 bases, with 15 bases left in between. This CDR3 has 15 residues.

This clonotype was seen many times. V usage is TRBV4-3 and J usage is TRBJ1-2; D uncertain. The CDR3 sequence is 15 residues long. Trimming shortened V by 3 bases and J by 7 bases, and 18 bases separated the two germline ends. Germline assignment: CDR1 LGHNA and CDR2 YSLEER. The CDR3 DNA follows: TGCGCCAGCAGCCAGTCCCTTTCTGGAGCGGGTGGCTACACCTTC. Amino acid sequence: CASSQSLSGAGGYTF.

V usage is TRBV13 and J usage is TRBJ2-3, with 8 bases identical to TRBD2. V lost 1 base, J lost 4 bases, and 7 bases stayed unmatched. The CDR3 runs to 16 residues. Germline CDR1 PRHDT, CDR2 FYEKMQ (reference sequence). CDR3 loop: CASSLAISGASDTQYF. In DNA, the CDR3 is TGTGCCAGCAGCTTAGCTATTAGCGGGGCATCAGATACGCAGTATTTT.

This clonotype has at least ten counts. The V call is TRBV14, the J call TRBJ1-2; 8 bases match TRBD1. Germline values: CDR1 SGHDN, CDR2 FVKESK. V gave up 4 bases and J gave up 4 bases; unmatched junction bases: 5. The CDR3 consists of 14 residues. CDR3 loop: CASSPRGRFYGYTF. CDR3 nucleotides: TGTGCCAGCAGCCCCAGGGGGCGCTTCTATGGCTACACCTTC.

A remark on this clonotype: This sequence may be a read error, since a much larger clone differs from it by one base. The rearrangement links TRBV6-6 to TRBJ1-2, with 7 positions matching TRBD1. The CDR3 consists of 14 residues. Germline CDR1 and CDR2: MNHNY and SVGAGI (reference sequence). J gave up 5 bases and V 6 bases, and 9 bases lay outside the gene matches. The CDR3, as DNA: TGTGCCAGCAGCCGGCGACAGGGTGGTTATGGCTACACCTTC. It codes for CASSRRQGGYGYTF.

This clonotype was counted many times. The V call is TRBV7-9, the J call TRBJ1-2; D unresolved. V was pared by 1 base and J by 7 bases, with 4 bases between. Germline-derived CDR1 and CDR2 are SEHNR and FQNEAQ (reference sequence). The CDR3 runs 11 residues. In DNA, the CDR3 is TGTGCCAGCAGCTTAGAGGGTGGCTACACCTTC. Translating gives CASSLEGGYTF.

This clonotype was seen many times. The chain links TRBV19 to TRBJ1-4; 9 bases match TRBD1. V shed 8 bases and J 8 bases; nucleotides not matched to a gene: 6. Germline V gene sequence: CDR1 LNHDA, CDR2 SQIVND (reference sequence). This CDR3 region has 13 residues. The chain's CDR3 is CASSDRGREKLFF. CDR3 sequence (DNA): TGTGCCAGTTCGGACAGGGGAAGAGAAAAACTGTTTTTT.